The text below deals with one TCR beta chain. A much more abundant neighbour one base away suggests this may be a read error. Regarding time point: pre-sensitization, week 0. The treatment: therapeutic diphenylcyclopropenone sensitization with weekly scalp DPC. The source of the sample is a study of human T cells and chemical hapten exposure. Study background: Upper-back patches of 0.01% DPC were read at 6 days. Variability of per-sample TCR yields stemmed mainly from small differences in pooled library volume.

TCRdb reanalysed the RACE reads using MiXCR and keeps one entry per CDR3 protein. The data contain over 300,000 distinct CDR3 sequences, 5.1% of them seen just once; the ten biggest clones take up 2.5% to 3%. The CDR3 length is 15 residues. The germline gives CDR1 LGHDT, CDR2 YNNKEL (reference sequence). This clonotype was sampled from a woman aged 45-60 years with alopecia areata. Some clones in this sample may be carry-over from other donors' samples. The J gene is TRBJ1-2, the V gene TRBV3-1, with D unresolved. The sequences come from whole blood, collected in connection with sensitization to the hapten diphenylcyclopropenone (DPC). In DNA form, the CDR3 reads TGTGCCTGCAGCCCAAGTAAAAAGGCGAACTATGGCTACACCTTC. Translating it yields CACSPSKKANYGYTF.